This is a list of T cell receptor beta chains from one sample in a study of CD8+ T cells in alopecia areata. The assay was immunoSEQ multiplex PCR, and TCRdb's table has in-frame clones only and misses some. Among around 180,000 clones listed, 60% were seen once. The sample here was CD4+ T cells sorted from blood, taken at week 24, from a patient treated with tofacitinib. The receptors here all came from a human donor with alopecia areata. The CDR3 runs from the conserved cysteine through the conserved F or W. Fields, in order: V gene, J gene, clone size, D gene, CDR3 protein, CDR3 DNA. A D gene is named only where the DNA matches it firmly. A clone size is listed for some rows: how often the clone was seen (once, few, many), or a class if it is expanded.

>TRBV18|TRBJ2-6|few|TRBD1
CASSPGSLTGTSGANVLTF
TGTGCCAGCTCACCAGGGTCCCTGACAGGGACGTCTGGGGCCAACGTCCTGACTTTC
>TRBV6-5|TRBJ1-2|-|TRBD1
CASSRQGTNYGYTF
TGTGCCAGCAGTCGACAGGGAACAAACTATGGCTACACCTTC
>TRBV29-1|TRBJ1-5|few|-
CSVGGGNQPQHF
TGCAGCGTTGGCGGGGGCAATCAGCCCCAGCATTTT
>TRBV18|TRBJ2-2|-|TRBD1
CASSPTGKDGELFF
TGTGCCAGCTCGCCGACAGGGAAGGACGGGGAGCTGTTTTTT
>TRBV29-1|TRBJ1-5|-|TRBD1
CSVGQGGGNQPQHF
TGCAGCGTTGGACAGGGAGGGGGCAATCAGCCCCAGCATTTT
>TRBV27|TRBJ1-1|once|-
CASSSRQEAFF
TGTGCCAGCAGTTCCAGACAGGAAGCTTTCTTT
>TRBV2|TRBJ2-2|-|-
CASRPYTGELFF
TGTGCCAGTAGACCCTACACCGGGGAGCTGTTTTTT
>TRBV30|TRBJ1-2|-|-
CAWSPLDYGYTF
TGTGCCTGGAGCCCCTTGGACTATGGCTACACCTTC
>TRBV27|TRBJ2-3|few|TRBD2
CASRSGLAGARTDTQYF
TGTGCCAGCCGATCGGGACTAGCGGGGGCCCGCACAGATACGCAGTATTTT
>TRBV6-5|TRBJ1-2|few|TRBD1
CASSRTGANYGYTF
TGTGCCAGCAGCCGGACAGGGGCTAACTATGGCTACACCTTC
>TRBV2|TRBJ2-7|-|-
CASRAGVSSYEQYF
TGTGCCAGCAGGGCAGGGGTCTCCTCCTACGAGCAGTACTTC
>TRBV20-1|TRBJ2-3|-|-
CSARAEVEYF
TGCAGTGCTAGAGCAGAGGTGGAGTATTTT
>TRBV2|TRBJ2-3|few|TRBD2
CASTDLAGTSSTDTQYF
TGTGCCAGCACGGATCTAGCGGGGACCTCTAGCACAGATACGCAGTATTTT
>TRBV5-6|TRBJ2-5|-|-
CASSLNAFTETQYF
TGTGCCAGCAGCTTGAACGCCTTCACGGAGACCCAGTACTTC
>TRBV25-1|TRBJ1-2|-|-
CASSRTGNYGYTF
TGTGCCAGCAGCAGAACAGGGAACTATGGCTACACCTTC
>TRBV4-3|TRBJ2-7|-|-
CASSQDLTPHGEQYF
TGCGCCAGCAGCCAAGATCTAACCCCCCACGGCGAGCAGTACTTC
>TRBV5-1|TRBJ2-1|-|-
CASSSEWGSYNEQFF
TGCGCCAGCAGCTCGGAGTGGGGGTCCTACAATGAGCAGTTCTTC
>TRBV7-8|TRBJ1-2|-|-
CASSLAARDYGYTF
TGTGCCAGCAGCTTAGCAGCCAGGGACTATGGCTACACCTTC
>TRBV6-1|TRBJ2-3|-|-
CASSATGFTDTQYF
TGTGCCAGCAGTGCGACAGGATTCACAGATACGCAGTATTTT
>TRBV30|TRBJ2-4|-|-
CAWSVLAKNIQYF
TGTGCCTGGAGTGTTCTCGCCAAAAACATTCAGTACTTC
>TRBV4-3|TRBJ1-2|once|-
CASSQERRGTYGYTF
TGCGCCAGCAGCCAAGAACGTCGGGGAACCTATGGCTACACCTTC
>TRBV10-3|TRBJ2-1|many|-
CAISSWDTDYNEQFF
TGTGCCATCAGTTCATGGGACACAGACTACAATGAGCAGTTCTTC
>TRBV30|TRBJ2-3|-|-
CAWSGEDTQYF
TGTGCCTGGTCAGGGGAAGATACGCAGTATTTT
>TRBV30|TRBJ2-2|-|-
CAWTSQPTGELFF
TGTGCCTGGACGAGTCAGCCCACCGGGGAGCTGTTTTTT